One T cell receptor beta chain is described in this entry. This entry comes from a study of blood T cell repertoires in COVID-19. On the study more broadly: Samples came from the United States, Italy and Spain, spanning acute and convalescent COVID-19.

This CDR3 has 13 residues. CDR1 and CDR2 from the germline V gene are MNHEY and SVGAGI. Trimming took 5 bases from V and 8 from J, leaving 13 bases between them. Original methodology: How many nucleated cells were present was estimated from reference gene primer amplification. Using immunoSEQ multiplex PCR, the repertoire was profiled, and TCRdb retains in-frame clones only, with some absent. V, J and clone size are taken as reported in that table, and D and trimming were inferred from the DNA itself. The repertoire includes about 90,000 clones, 60% to 80% of them detected once, and roughly an eighth sits in the top ten.

Sequencing was done on a sample of peripheral blood. The chain carries TRBV6-5 and TRBJ2-1; possibly TRBD1 for D (6 bases). This sequence originates from a woman older than 75 with acute or convalescent COVID-19. CDR3 loop: CASSPQGRDEQFF. CDR3 coding DNA: TGTGCCAGCAGTCCACAGGGCAGGGATGAGCAGTTCTTC.